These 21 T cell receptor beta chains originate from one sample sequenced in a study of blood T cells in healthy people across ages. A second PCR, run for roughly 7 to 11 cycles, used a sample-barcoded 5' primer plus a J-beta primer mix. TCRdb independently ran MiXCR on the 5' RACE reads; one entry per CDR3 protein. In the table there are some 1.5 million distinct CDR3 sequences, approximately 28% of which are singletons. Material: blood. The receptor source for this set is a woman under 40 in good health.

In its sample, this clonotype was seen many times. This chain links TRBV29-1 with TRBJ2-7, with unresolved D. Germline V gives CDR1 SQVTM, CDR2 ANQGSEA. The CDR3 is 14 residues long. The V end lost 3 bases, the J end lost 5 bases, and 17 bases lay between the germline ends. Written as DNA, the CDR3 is TGCAGCGTTGAGCGGACCCGCCCCGCGGACGAGCAGTACTTC. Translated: CSVERTRPADEQYF.

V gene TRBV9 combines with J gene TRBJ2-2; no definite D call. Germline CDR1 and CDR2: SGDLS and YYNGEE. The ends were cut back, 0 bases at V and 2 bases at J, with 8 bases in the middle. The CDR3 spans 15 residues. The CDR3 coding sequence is TGTGCCAGCAGCGTAGGGCAGCCTAACACCGGGGAGCTGTTTTTT. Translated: CASSVGQPNTGELFF.

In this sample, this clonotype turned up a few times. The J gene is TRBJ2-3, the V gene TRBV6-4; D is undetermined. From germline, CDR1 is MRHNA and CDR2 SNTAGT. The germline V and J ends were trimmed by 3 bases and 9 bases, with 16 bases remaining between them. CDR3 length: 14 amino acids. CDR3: CASSESFTIGTQYF. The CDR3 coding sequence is TGTGCCAGCAGTGAGAGTTTCACTATAGGGACGCAGTATTTT.

The CDR3 DNA is TGCAGTGCTCCATTACAGGGTGGAAATCAGCCCCAGCATTTT. It codes for CSAPLQGGNQPQHF. The chain links TRBV20-1 to TRBJ1-5, with D tentatively TRBD1 (6 bases). CDR3 length equals 14 residues. V was clipped by 5 bases and J by 4 bases, with 15 bases between them. From germline, CDR1 is DFQATT and CDR2 SNEGSKA (reference sequence).

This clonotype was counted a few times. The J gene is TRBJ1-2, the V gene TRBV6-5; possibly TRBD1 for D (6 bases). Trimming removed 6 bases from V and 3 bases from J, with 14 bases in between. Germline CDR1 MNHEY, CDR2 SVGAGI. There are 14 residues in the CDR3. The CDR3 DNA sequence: TGTGCCAGCAGGATAAACAGGGAGGACTATGGCTACACCTTC. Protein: CASRINREDYGYTF.

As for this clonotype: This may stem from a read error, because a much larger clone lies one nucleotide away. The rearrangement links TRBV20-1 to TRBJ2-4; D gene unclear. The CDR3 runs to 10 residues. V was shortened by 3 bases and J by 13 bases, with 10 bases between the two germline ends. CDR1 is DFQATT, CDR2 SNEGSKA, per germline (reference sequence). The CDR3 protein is CSASINEQYF. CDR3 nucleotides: TGCAGTGCTAGTATTAATGAGCAGTACTTC.

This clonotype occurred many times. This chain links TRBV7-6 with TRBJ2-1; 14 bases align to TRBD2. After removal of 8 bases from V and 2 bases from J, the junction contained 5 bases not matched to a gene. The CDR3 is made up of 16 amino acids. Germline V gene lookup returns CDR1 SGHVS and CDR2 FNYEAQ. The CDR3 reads CASSGLAGVTYNEQFF. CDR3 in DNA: TGTGCCAGCTCGGGACTAGCGGGAGTGACCTACAATGAGCAGTTCTTC.

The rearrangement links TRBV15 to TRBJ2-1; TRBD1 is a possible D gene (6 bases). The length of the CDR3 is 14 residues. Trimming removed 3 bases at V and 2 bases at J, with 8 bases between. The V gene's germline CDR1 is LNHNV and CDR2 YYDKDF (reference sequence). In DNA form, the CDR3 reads TGTGCCACCAGCAGGGGGACAACCTACAATGAGCAGTTCTTC. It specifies CATSRGTTYNEQFF.

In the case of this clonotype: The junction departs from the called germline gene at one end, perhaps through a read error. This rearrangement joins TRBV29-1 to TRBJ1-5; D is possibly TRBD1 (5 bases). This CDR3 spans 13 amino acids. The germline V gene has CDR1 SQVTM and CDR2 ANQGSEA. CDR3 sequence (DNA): TGCAGCGTGGCCAGGGCCGTGAATCAGTCCCAGCATTTT. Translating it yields CSVARAVNQSQHF.

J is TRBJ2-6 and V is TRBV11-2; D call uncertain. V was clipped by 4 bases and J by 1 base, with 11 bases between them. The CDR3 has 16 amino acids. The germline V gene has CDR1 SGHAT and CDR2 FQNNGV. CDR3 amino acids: CASSSARKSGANVLTF. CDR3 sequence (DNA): TGTGCCAGCAGCTCCGCCCGCAAATCTGGGGCCAACGTCCTGACTTTC.

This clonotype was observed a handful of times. The CDR3 loop is CASSGRDRGAYEQYF. The CDR3 DNA sequence: TGCGCCAGCAGCGGCCGGGACAGGGGTGCCTACGAGCAGTACTTC. This chain links TRBV5-1 with TRBJ2-7; TRBD1 agrees at 10 bases. In germline, CDR1 is SGHRS, CDR2 YFSETQ. CDR3 length: 15 amino acids. J gave up 2 bases and V 4 bases, and 6 bases lay outside the gene matches.

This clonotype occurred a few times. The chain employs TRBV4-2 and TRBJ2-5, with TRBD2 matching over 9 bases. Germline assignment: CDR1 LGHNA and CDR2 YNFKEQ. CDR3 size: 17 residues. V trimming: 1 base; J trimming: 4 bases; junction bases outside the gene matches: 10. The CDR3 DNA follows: TGTGCCAGCAGCCAAGGGAAGCAGCGGGGGGAACGAGAGACCCAGTACTTC. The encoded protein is CASSQGKQRGERETQYF.

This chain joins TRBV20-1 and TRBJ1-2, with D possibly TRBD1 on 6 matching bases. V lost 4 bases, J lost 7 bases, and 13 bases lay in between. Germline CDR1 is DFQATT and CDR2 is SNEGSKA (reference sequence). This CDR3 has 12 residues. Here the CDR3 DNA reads TGCAGTGCTAACTGGGCAGGGGCTGGCTACACCTTC. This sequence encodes CSANWAGAGYTF.

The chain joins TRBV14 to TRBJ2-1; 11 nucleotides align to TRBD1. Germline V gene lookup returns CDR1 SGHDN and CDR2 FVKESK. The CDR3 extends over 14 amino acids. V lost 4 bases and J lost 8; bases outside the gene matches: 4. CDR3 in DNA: TGTGCCAGCAGCCTCCCGGACAGGGGGCATGAGCAGTTCTTC. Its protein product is CASSLPDRGHEQFF.

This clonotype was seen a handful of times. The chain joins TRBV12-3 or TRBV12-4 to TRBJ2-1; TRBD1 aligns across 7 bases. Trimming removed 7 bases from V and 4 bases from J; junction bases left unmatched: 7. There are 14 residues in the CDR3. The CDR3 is CASTPGQWYNEQFF. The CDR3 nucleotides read TGTGCCAGCACCCCGGGACAGTGGTACAATGAGCAGTTCTTC.

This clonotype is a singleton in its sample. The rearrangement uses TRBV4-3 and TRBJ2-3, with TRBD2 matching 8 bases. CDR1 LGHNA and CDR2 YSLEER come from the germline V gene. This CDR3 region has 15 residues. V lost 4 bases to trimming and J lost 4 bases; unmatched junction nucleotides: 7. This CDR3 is CASSPGTSEADTQYF. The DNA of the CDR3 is TGCGCCAGCAGCCCCGGGACTAGTGAAGCAGATACGCAGTATTTT.

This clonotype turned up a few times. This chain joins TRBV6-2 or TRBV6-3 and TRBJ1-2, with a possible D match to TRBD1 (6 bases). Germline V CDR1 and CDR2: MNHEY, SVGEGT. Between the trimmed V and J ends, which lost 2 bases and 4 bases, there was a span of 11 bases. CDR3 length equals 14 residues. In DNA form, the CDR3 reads TGTGCCAGCAGTTACGGGGGCGGCTTCTATGGCTACACCTTC. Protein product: CASSYGGGFYGYTF.

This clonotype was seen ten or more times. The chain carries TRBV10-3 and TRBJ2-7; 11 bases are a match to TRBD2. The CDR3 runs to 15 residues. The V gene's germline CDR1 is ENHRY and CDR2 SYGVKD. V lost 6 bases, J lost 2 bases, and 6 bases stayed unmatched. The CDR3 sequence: CAISDTSGSPYEQYF. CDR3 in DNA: TGTGCCATCAGCGACACTAGCGGGAGCCCCTACGAGCAGTACTTC.

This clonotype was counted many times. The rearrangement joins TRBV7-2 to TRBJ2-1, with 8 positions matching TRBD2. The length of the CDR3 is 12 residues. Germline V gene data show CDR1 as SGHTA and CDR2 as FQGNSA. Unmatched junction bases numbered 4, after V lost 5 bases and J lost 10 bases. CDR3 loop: CASSRIAGEQFF. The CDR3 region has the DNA TGTGCCAGCAGCCGTATAGCGGGGGAGCAGTTCTTC.

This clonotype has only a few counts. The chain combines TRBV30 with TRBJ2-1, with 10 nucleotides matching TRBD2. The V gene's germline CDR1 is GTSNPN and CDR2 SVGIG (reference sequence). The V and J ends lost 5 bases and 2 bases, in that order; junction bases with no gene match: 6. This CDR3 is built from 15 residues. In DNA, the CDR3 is TGTGCCTGGTCAGACGGGACTAGCGCCTACAATGAGCAGTTCTTC. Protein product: CAWSDGTSAYNEQFF.

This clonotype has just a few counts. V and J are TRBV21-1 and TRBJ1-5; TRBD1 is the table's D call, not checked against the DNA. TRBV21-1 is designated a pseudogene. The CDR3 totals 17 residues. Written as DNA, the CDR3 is TGTGCCAGCAGCAAAGCGCAGGGCAGGGGGCCTGCTCAGCCCCAGCATTTT. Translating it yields CASSKAQGRGPAQPQHF.